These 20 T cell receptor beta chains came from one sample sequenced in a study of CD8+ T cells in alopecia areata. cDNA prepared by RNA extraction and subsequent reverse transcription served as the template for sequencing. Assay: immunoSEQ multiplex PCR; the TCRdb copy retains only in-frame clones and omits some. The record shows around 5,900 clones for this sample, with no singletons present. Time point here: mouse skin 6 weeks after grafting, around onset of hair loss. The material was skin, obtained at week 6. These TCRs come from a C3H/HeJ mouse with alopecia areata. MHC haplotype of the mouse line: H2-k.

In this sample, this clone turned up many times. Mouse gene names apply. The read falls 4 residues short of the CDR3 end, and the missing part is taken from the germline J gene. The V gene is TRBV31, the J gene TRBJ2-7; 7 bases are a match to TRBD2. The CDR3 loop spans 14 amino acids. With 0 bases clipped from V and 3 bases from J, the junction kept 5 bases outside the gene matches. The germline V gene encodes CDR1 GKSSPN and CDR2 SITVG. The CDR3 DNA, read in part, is TGTGCCTGGAGTCTAATGGGACTGCACTAT. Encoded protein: CAWSLMGLHY. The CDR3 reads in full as CAWSLMGLHYEQYF.

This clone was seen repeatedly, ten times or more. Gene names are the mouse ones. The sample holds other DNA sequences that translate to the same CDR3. CDR3 DNA (partial): TGTGCCAGCAGTGGCAGGGGGTAT. Protein product: CASSGRGY. The whole CDR3 sequence reads CASSGRGYEQYF. The chain joins TRBV13-3 to TRBJ2-7; TRBD1 aligns across 7 bases. From the germline J gene comes the end of the CDR3, since the read stops 4 residues before it. The CDR3 has 12 amino acids. Germline V lookup: CDR1 NNHDY, CDR2 SYVADS.

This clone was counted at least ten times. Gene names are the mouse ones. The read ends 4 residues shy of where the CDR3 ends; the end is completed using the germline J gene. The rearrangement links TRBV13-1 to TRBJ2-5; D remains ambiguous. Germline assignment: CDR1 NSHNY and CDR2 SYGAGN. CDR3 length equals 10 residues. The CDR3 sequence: CASSLDTQYF. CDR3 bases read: TGTGCCAGCAGTCTAGAC.

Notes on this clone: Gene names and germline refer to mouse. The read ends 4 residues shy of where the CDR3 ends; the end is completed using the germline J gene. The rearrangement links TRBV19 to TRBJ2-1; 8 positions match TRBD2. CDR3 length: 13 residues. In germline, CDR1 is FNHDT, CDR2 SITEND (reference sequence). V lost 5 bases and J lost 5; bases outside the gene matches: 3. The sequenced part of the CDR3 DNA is TGTGCCAGCAGCGACTGGGGTGATGCT. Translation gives CASSDWGDA. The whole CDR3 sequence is CASSDWGDAEQFF.

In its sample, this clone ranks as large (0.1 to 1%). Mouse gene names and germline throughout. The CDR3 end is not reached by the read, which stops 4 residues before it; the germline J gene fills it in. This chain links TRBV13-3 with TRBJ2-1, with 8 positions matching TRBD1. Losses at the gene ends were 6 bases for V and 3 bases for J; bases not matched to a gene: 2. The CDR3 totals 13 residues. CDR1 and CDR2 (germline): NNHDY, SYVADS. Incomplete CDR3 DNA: TGTGCCAGCACCGACAGGGGCTATGCT. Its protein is CASTDRGYA. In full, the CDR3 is CASTDRGYAEQFF.

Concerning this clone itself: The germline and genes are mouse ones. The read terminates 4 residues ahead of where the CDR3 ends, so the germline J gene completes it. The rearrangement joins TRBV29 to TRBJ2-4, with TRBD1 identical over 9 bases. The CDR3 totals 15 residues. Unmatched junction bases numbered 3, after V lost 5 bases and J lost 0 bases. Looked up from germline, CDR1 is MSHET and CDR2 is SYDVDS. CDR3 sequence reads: CASSKQGASQNTLYF. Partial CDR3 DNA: TGTGCTAGCAGTAAACAGGGGGCTAGTCAAAAC.

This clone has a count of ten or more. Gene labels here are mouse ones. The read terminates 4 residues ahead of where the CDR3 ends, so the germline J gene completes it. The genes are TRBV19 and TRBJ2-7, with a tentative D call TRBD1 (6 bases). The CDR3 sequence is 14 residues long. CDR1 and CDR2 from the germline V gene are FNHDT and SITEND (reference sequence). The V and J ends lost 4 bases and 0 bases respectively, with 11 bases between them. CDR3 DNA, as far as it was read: TGTGCCAGCAGTTCCGACAGGACCTCCTAT. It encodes CASSSDRTSY. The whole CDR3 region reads CASSSDRTSYEQYF.

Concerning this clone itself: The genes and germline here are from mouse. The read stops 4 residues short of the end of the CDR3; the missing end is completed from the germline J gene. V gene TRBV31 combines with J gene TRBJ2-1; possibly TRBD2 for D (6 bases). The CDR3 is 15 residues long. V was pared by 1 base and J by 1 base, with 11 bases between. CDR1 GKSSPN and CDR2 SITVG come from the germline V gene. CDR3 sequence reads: CAWSPVTGNYAEQFF. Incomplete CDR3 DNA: TGTGCCTGGAGTCCAGTGACTGGCAACTATGCT.

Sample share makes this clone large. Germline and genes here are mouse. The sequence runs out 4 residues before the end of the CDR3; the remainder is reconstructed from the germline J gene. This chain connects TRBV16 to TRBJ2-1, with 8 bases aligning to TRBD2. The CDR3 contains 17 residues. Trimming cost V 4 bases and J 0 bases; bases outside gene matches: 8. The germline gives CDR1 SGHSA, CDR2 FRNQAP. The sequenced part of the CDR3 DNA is TGTGCAAGCAGCTCCCCTGACTGGGGTTATAACTATGCT. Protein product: CASSSPDWGYNYA. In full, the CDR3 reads CASSSPDWGYNYAEQFF. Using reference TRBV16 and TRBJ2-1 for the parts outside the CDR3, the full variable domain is NAGVIQTPRHKVTGKGQEATLWCEPISGHSAVFWYRQTIVQGLEFLTYFRNQAPIDDSGMPKERFSAQMPNQSHSTLKIQSTQPQDSAVYLCASSSPDWGYNYAEQFFGPGTRLTVL.

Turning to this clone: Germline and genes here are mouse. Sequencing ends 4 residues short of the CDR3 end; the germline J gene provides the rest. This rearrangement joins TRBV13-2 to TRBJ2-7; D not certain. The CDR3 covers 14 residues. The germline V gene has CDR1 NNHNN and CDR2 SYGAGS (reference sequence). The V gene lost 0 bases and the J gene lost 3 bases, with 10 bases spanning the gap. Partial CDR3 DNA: TGTGCCAGCGGTGATGCAGCTGGTCTCTAT. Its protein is CASGDAAGLY. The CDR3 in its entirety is CASGDAAGLYEQYF.

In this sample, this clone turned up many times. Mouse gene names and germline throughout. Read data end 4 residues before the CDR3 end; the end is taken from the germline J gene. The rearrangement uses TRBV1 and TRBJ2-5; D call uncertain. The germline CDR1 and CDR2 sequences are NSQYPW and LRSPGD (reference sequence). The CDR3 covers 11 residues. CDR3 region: CTCSAGDTQYF. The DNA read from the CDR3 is TGCACCTGCAGTGCAGGAGAC.

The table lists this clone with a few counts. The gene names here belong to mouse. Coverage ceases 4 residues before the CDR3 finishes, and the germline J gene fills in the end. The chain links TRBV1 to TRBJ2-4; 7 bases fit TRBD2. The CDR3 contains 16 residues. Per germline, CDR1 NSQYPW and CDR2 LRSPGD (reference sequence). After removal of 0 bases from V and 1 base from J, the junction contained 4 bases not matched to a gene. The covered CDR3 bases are TGCACCTGCAGTGCAGATCTGCTGGGGGGTCAAAAC. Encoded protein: CTCSADLLGGQN. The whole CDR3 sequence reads CTCSADLLGGQNTLYF.

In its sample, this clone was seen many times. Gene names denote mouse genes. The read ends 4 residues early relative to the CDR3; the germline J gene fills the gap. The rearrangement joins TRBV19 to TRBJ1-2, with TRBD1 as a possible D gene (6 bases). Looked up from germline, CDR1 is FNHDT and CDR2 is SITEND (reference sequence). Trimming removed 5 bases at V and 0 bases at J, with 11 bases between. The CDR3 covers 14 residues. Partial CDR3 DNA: TGTGCCAGCAGCAGGGACAAAACAAACTCC. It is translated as CASSRDKTNS. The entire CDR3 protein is CASSRDKTNSDYTF.

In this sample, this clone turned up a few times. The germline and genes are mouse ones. Partial CDR3 DNA: TGTGCCAGCGGTAGCCAGGGGGACACA. Translated, it gives CASGSQGDT. In full, the CDR3 is CASGSQGDTEVFF. The chain carries TRBV13-2 and TRBJ1-1; 7 nucleotides match TRBD1. The read ends 4 residues before the CDR3 terminus; that terminus is restored from the germline J gene. CDR1 is NNHNN, CDR2 SYGAGS, per germline (reference sequence). J was trimmed by 3 bases and V by 4 bases; bases with no gene match: 3. CDR3 length equals 13 residues.

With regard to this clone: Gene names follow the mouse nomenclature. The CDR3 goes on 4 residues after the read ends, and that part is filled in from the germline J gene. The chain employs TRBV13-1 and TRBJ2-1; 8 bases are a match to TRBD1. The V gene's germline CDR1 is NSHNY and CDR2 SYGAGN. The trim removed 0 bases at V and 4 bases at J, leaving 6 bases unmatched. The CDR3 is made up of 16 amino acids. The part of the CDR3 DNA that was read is TGTGCCAGCAGTGATGAGAGACAGGGGCGGTATGCT. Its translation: CASSDERQGRYA. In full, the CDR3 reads CASSDERQGRYAEQFF.

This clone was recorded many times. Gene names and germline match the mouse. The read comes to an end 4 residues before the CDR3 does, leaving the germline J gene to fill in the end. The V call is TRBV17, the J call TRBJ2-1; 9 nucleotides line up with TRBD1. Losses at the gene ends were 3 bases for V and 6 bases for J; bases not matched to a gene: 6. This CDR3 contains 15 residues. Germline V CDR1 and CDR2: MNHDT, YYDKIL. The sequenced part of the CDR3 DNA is TGTGCTAGCAGTAGTTGGGACAGGGAGGGTGCT. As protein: CASSSWDREGA. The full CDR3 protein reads CASSSWDREGAEQFF.

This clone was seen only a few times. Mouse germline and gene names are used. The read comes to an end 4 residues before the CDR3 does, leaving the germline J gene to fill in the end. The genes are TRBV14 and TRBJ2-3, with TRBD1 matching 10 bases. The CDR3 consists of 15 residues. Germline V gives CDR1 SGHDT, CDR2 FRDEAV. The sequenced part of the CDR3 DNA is TGTGCCAGCAGTATCGGGGACAGGGGAGGAGAA. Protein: CASSIGDRGGE. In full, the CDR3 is CASSIGDRGGETLYF.

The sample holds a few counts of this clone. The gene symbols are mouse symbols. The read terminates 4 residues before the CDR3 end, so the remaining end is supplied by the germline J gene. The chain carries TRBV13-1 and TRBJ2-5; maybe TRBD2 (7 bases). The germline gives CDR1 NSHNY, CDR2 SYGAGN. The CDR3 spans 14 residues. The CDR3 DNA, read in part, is TGTGCCAGCAGTATAGGGGGGCGCGAAGAC. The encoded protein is CASSIGGRED. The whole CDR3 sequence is CASSIGGREDTQYF.

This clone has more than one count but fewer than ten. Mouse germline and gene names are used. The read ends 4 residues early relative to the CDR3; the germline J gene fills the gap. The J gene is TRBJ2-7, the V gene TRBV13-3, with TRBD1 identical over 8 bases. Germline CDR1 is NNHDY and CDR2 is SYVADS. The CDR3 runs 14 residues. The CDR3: CASSDRGQEYEQYF. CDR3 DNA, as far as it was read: TGTGCCAGCAGTGATCGGGGACAGGAGTAT.

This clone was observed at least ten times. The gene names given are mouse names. Partial CDR3 DNA: TGCACCTGCAGTGCAGAGAACAGGGGGCTTCAAAAC. It translates to CTCSAENRGLQN. The entire CDR3 is CTCSAENRGLQNTLYF. The rearrangement links TRBV1 to TRBJ2-4; 9 bases are shared with TRBD1. Read data end 4 residues before the CDR3 end; the end is taken from the germline J gene. The CDR3 length is 16 residues. Germline trimming cut 0 bases from V and 2 bases from J; bases unmatched to any gene: 3. CDR1 and CDR2 from the germline V gene are NSQYPW and LRSPGD (reference sequence).